This record looks at one T cell receptor (beta chain) sequence and its context. Antigen: not known. One end of the junction is discordant with germline, which a read error may explain. Repertoires were generated with immunoSEQ multiplex PCR, while TCRdb's copy carries only in-frame clones and drops some. Altogether some 97,000 clones are present, about 91% being singletons, with the ten largest covering approximately 2.7%. This entry is derived from a study of siplizumab effects on memory and regulatory T cells. This CDR3 spans 13 amino acids. The germline V gene encodes CDR1 MNHNS and CDR2 SASEGT. Broader study findings: Among sequences traceable to unstimulated CD4+ memory cells, alloreactive ones were significantly reduced by siplizumab.

The clonotype comes from a human donor in good health. Some clones in this sample may be carry-over from other donors' samples. Sequencing input: CD4+ T cells sorted from blood. V and J are TRBV6-1 and TRBJ1-1, with D possibly being TRBD1 (6 bases). CDR3 residues: CAIKFRGNAEAFF. The CDR3 coding sequence is TGTGCCATTAAATTTAGGGGGAACGCTGAAGCTTTCTTT.